The next 15 T cell receptor beta chains were all read from a single sample in a study of T-cell reconstitution after alpha-beta-depleted transplantation in children. For TCRbeta, the library was prepared with unique molecular identifiers. MiXCR was run by TCRdb on the PCR reads, yielding one entry per CDR3 protein. The profile shows approximately 650,000 distinct CDR3 sequences, under 15% of them singletons. The source was PBMCs, collected before TCRalphabeta/CD19-depleted stem cell transplant. These receptors were obtained from a girl aged 2 to 9 with congenital amegakaryocytic thrombocytopenia, due to receive a stem cell transplant.

Worth noting for this clonotype: This may be a read error, as it is one base from a much larger clone. V is TRBV20-1 and J is TRBJ1-2; 11 bases align to TRBD1. This CDR3 spans 12 amino acids. Germline values: CDR1 DFQATT, CDR2 SNEGSKA (reference sequence). CDR3 sequence: CSARDRGLGYPF. The CDR3 nucleotides read TGCAGTGCTAGGGACAGGGGGCTCGGCTACCCCTTC.

The chain recombines TRBV19 with TRBJ2-2; TRBD1 matches at 8 bases. This CDR3 spans 14 amino acids. Germline loops: CDR1 LNHDA, CDR2 SQIVND (reference sequence). J lost 4 bases, V lost 3 bases, and 1 base had no gene match. CDR3 protein: CASSIQGATGELFF. For the CDR3, the DNA is TGTGCCAGTAGTATTCAGGGGGCCACCGGGGAGCTGTTTTTT.

This chain links TRBV19 with TRBJ1-5; no firm D call. CDR1 LNHDA and CDR2 SQIVND come from the germline V gene (reference sequence). There are 15 residues in the CDR3. V was trimmed by 3 bases and J by 2 bases, leaving 11 bases between them. The chain's CDR3 is CASSIGGGGNQPQHF. The DNA for the CDR3 is TGTGCCAGTAGTATTGGTGGTGGGGGCAATCAGCCCCAGCATTTT.

This clonotype turned up a few times. The chain has TRBV20-1 and TRBJ2-1; 8 bases map to TRBD2. In germline, CDR1 is DFQATT, CDR2 SNEGSKA (reference sequence). This CDR3 comprises 16 residues. With V trimmed by 2 bases and J by 4 bases, 10 bases remained unmatched. The CDR3 nucleotides are TGCAGTGCTAGACAAAGGACTAGCCTAAGATACAATGAGCAGTTCTTC. Amino acids: CSARQRTSLRYNEQFF.

This clonotype was counted at least ten times. The rearrangement joins TRBV10-3 to TRBJ2-7, with TRBD2 as a possible D gene (6 bases). Trimming shortened V by 8 bases and J by 5 bases, and 16 bases separated the two germline ends. The germline V gene has CDR1 ENHRY and CDR2 SYGVKD. This CDR3 has 13 residues. CDR3 in DNA: TGTGCCATCCAGACTAGTGAAGGAGACGAGCAGTACTTC. Protein product: CAIQTSEGDEQYF.

V is TRBV5-1 and J is TRBJ2-6; 9 bases fit TRBD1. J gave up 0 bases and V 2 bases, and 9 bases lay outside the gene matches. The CDR3 is 19 amino acids. The germline gives CDR1 SGHRS, CDR2 YFSETQ. The CDR3 spells CASSFQGRDRVSGANVLTF. CDR3 bases: TGCGCCAGCAGCTTTCAGGGCCGGGACAGGGTCTCTGGGGCCAACGTCCTGACTTTC.

There are many counts of this clonotype. The gene calls are TRBV12-3 or TRBV12-4 and TRBJ2-7; D not resolved. The CDR3 sequence is 13 residues long. V shed 2 bases and J shed 2 bases, with 7 bases lying between them. The CDR3 DNA reads TGTGCCAGCAGTTTACCCGATACCTACGAGCAGTACTTC. Protein sequence: CASSLPDTYEQYF.

This clonotype was recorded a few times. V gene TRBV6-2 or TRBV6-3 combines with J gene TRBJ2-7; 7 bases fit TRBD1. The CDR3 length is 13 residues. Trimming cost V 8 bases and J 5 bases; bases outside gene matches: 9. Germline CDR1 reads MNHEY; CDR2 reads SVGEGT. The chain's CDR3 is CASVPGGVDEQYF. The CDR3 DNA reads TGTGCCAGCGTACCAGGGGGAGTCGACGAGCAGTACTTC.

This rearrangement joins TRBV5-1 to TRBJ2-7; 13 nucleotides match TRBD2. The CDR3 extends over 15 amino acids. Per the germline V gene, CDR1 is SGHRS and CDR2 is YFSETQ. After removal of 4 bases from V and 2 bases from J, the junction contained 3 bases not matched to a gene. This CDR3 is CASSILAGGPYEQYF. The CDR3, as DNA: TGCGCCAGCAGCATACTAGCGGGAGGGCCCTACGAGCAGTACTTC. The full variable domain, completed using reference TRBV5-1 and TRBJ2-7, is KAGVTQTPRYLIKTRGQQVTLSCSPISGHRSVSWYQQTPGQGLQFLFEYFSETQRNKGNFPGRFSGRQFSNSRSEMNVSTLELGDSALYLCASSILAGGPYEQYFGPGTRLTVT.

Ten or more counts support this clonotype. This chain joins TRBV7-9 and TRBJ2-1, with 10 bases identical to TRBD2. In germline, CDR1 is SEHNR, CDR2 FQNEAQ (reference sequence). After removal of 3 bases from V and 14 bases from J, the junction contained 13 bases not matched to a gene. The CDR3 has 15 residues. In nucleotides, the CDR3 is TGTGCCAGCAGCTTCCCGAGGGGGACTAGCGATACGAAGTTCTTC. It specifies CASSFPRGTSDTKFF. Full variable domain (remainder filled in from reference TRBV7-9 and TRBJ2-1): DTGVSQNPRHKITKRGQNVTFRCDPISEHNRLYWYRQTLGQGPEFLTYFQNEAQLEKSRLLSDRFSAERPKGSFSTLEIQRTEQGDSAMYLCASSFPRGTSDTKFFGPGTRLTVL.

This clonotype was counted many times. This chain joins TRBV7-2 and TRBJ2-1, with D possibly being TRBD1 (5 bases). V was clipped by 3 bases and J by 3 bases, with 15 bases between them. The CDR3 is made up of 16 amino acids. Germline-derived CDR1 and CDR2 are SGHTA and FQGNSA. The CDR3 loop is CASSFGSGFLYNEQFF. CDR3 DNA sequence: TGTGCCAGCAGCTTTGGTTCAGGGTTCCTCTACAATGAGCAGTTCTTC. Using reference TRBV7-2 and TRBJ2-1 for the parts outside the CDR3, the full variable domain is GAGVSQSPSNKVTEKGKDVELRCDPISGHTALYWYRQSLGQGLEFLIYFQGNSAPDKSGLPSDRFSAERTGGSVSTLTIQRTQQEDSAVYLCASSFGSGFLYNEQFFGPGTRLTVL.

The chain is built from TRBV29-1 and TRBJ2-1, with 7 bases fitting TRBD1. The CDR3 runs 15 residues. Trimming removed 3 bases from V and 0 bases from J; junction bases left unmatched: 5. Germline V gene sequence: CDR1 SQVTM, CDR2 ANQGSEA. In DNA, the CDR3 is TGCAGCGTTGAGGTGACAGGGAGCTCCTACAATGAGCAGTTCTTC. Protein: CSVEVTGSSYNEQFF.

The V call is TRBV28, the J call TRBJ2-5; a weak D match, TRBD2 (7 bases). The CDR3 runs 19 residues. Trimming took 3 bases from V and 7 from J, leaving 30 bases between them. CDR1 is MDHEN, CDR2 SYDVKM, per germline. The CDR3 sequence: CASSFMLTPEIEGGGTQYF. The CDR3 DNA is TGTGCCAGCAGTTTCATGCTTACCCCCGAGATCGAGGGAGGGGGGACCCAGTACTTC.

V is TRBV9 and J is TRBJ2-7, with TRBD2 matching 12 bases. The CDR3 covers 17 residues. CDR1 and CDR2 (germline): SGDLS, YYNGEE. The trim removed 8 bases at V and 5 bases at J, leaving 17 bases unmatched. Here the CDR3 reads CASSPGIRLAGDHEQYF. The CDR3 region has the DNA TGTGCCAGTTCTCCTGGGATTCGACTAGCGGGAGACCACGAGCAGTACTTC.

This clonotype was picked up one time. The J gene is TRBJ2-3, the V gene TRBV12-3 or TRBV12-4; D tentatively fits TRBD1 or TRBD2 (5 bases each). There are 15 residues in the CDR3. Trimming took 6 bases from V and 5 from J, leaving 18 bases between them. The CDR3: CASSPTGTWLDTQYF. CDR3 nucleotides: TGTGCCAGCAGCCCCACGGGGACGTGGTTAGATACGCAGTATTTT.